The T cell receptor (beta chain) described here comes from a study of blood T cells in healthy people across ages. Overall study results and limits: Per million T cells, TCR beta diversity dropped roughly linearly as age increased.

About this clonotype: The antigen is not known. At one end the junction does not follow the germline gene, possibly because of a read error.

This CDR3 contains 15 residues. Germline V lookup: CDR1 MGHRA, CDR2 YSYEKL. PCR was performed a second time for about 6 to 11 cycles using a sample-barcoded 5' primer and a J-beta primer mix. Each cDNA molecule received a tag from a template-switch adaptor that had 12 random nucleotides. Via MiXCR, TCRdb re-called the 5' RACE reads, giving one row per CDR3 protein. Of more than 650,000 distinct CDR3 sequences in the sample, roughly 24% are singletons; the top ten hold about 3%. This sample was also put to use in a study of T cells of mothers and their children.

This TCR was sampled from a boy younger than 18 in good health. The sample was blood. The V and J genes are TRBV4-1 and TRBJ2-1, with 8 bases fitting TRBD2. The last part of the DNA fits TRBJ2-7 better; the J call may be wrong. This chain's CDR3 is CASSPGGAGAYEQYF. The CDR3 DNA is TGCGCCAGTAGCCCCGGGGGGGCAGGGGCGTACGAGCAGTACTTC.